This T cell receptor beta chain was sequenced in a study of cytomegalovirus exposure and HLA in healthy donors. Whole-study context: Inside one of the first data releases sat about 85 million unique TCRs taken from HLA-typed donors.

Points from the study as a whole: It emerged from a later analysis that several of the most significant clusters appeared to be linked to common viral pathogens.

CDR3 length equals 14 residues. Trimming cost V 2 bases and J 4 bases; bases outside gene matches: 3. CDR1 MNHEY and CDR2 SVGAGI come from the germline V gene. A remark on this clone: The antigen remains unidentified.

PCR primers comprised 60 Vbeta and 13 Jbeta primers. TCRdb's copy holds only in-frame clones and misses some; the assay was immunoSEQ multiplex PCR. The sample has some 60,000 clones. This chain connects TRBV6-5 to TRBJ1-2; 8 bases line up with TRBD1. The receptor was isolated from a man aged 30-40 years in good health and CMV-seropositive. Sequencing input: PBMCs. Written as DNA, the CDR3 is TGTGCCAGCAGTTACGGGACAGGCCTCTATGGCTACACCTTC. Amino acids: CASSYGTGLYGYTF.